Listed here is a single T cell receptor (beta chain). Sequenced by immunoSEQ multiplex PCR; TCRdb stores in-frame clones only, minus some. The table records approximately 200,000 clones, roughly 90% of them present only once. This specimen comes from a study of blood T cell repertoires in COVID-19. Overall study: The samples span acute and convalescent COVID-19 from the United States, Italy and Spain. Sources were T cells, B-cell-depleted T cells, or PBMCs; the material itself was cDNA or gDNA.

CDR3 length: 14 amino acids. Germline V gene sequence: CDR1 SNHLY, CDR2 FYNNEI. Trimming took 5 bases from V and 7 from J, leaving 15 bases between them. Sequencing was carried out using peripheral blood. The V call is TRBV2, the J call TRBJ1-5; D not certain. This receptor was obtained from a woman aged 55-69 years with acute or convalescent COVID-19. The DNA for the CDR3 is TGTGCCAGCAGTCCGAACGGTGCGTTCCAGCCCCAGCATTTT. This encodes CASSPNGAFQPQHF.